The T cell receptor (beta chain) described here comes from a study of blood T cell repertoires in COVID-19. As for the study in general: The analysed material was cDNA or gDNA that came from T cells, B-cell-depleted T cells, or PBMCs.

Assay used: immunoSEQ multiplex PCR; TCRdb lists only in-frame clones, some missing. Counted here are about 150,000 clones, roughly 80% occurring once; the ten biggest clones make up approximately 6%. Trimming pared 0 bases from V and 3 bases from J, leaving 9 bases between. This CDR3 has 14 residues. CDR1 and CDR2 from the germline V gene are SGHRS and YFSETQ. Enrollees, about 18 to 95 years old, lived in approximately 24 US areas. Participant-reported clinical history was the basis for cohort assignment. The chain joins TRBV5-1 to TRBJ1-2, with D unresolved. This clonotype originated in a woman between 45 and 60 years old who had recovered from COVID-19. The specimen was PBMCs or T cells enriched from blood (not recorded which). The DNA of the CDR3 is TGCGCCAGCAGCTTGGGTGCCCGCGACTATGGCTACACCTTC. Residues: CASSLGARDYGYTF.